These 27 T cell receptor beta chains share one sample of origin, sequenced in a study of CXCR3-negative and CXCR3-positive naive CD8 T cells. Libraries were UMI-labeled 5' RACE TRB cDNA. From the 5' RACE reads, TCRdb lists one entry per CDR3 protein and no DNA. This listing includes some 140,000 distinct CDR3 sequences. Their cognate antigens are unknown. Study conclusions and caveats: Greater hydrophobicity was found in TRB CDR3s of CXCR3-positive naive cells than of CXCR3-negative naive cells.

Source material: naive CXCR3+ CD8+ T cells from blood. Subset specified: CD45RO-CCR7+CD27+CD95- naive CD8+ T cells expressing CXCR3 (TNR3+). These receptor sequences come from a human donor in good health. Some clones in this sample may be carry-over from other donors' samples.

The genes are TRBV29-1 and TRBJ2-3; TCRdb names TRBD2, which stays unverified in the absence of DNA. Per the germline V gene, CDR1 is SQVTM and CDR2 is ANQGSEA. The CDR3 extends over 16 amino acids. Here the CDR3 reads CSATGLAETQTDTQYF.

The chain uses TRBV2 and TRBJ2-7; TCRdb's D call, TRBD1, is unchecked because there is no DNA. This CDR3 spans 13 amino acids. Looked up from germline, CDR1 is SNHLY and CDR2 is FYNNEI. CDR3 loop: CASSDGRVYEQYF.

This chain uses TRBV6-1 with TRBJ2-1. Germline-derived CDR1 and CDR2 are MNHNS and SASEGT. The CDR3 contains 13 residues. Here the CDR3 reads CASSLRTDNEQFF.

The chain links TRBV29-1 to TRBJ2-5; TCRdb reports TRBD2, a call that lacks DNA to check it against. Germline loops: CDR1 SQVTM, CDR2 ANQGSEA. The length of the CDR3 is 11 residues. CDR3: CSVLRSETQYF.

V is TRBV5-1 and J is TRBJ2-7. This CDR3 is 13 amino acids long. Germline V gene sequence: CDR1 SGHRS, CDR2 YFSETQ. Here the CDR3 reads CASSLVGEREQYF.

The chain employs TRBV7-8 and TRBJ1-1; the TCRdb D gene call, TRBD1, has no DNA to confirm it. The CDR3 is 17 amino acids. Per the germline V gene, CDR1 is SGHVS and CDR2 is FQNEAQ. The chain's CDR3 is CASSPGGRDRGGTEAFF.

The CDR3 is CASSHRGTGELFF. This chain links TRBV4-3 with TRBJ2-2; TCRdb's D gene call, TRBD1, goes unchecked for lack of DNA. Germline CDR1 LGHNA, CDR2 YSLEER. The length of the CDR3 is 13 residues.

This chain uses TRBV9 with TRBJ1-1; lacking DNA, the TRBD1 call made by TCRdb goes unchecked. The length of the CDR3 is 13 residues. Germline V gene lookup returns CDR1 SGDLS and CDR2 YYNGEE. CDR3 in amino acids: CASSVEGGTEAFF.

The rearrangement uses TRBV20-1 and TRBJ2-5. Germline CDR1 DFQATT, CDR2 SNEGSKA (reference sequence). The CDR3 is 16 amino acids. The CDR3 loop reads CSARYFSGRFKETQYF.

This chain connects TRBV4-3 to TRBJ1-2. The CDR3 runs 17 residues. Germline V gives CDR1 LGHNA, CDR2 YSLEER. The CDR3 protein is CASSPALEIAGNYGYTF.

The CDR3 sequence is CASTNGPLRGEQYF. The rearrangement uses TRBV6-6 and TRBJ2-7; there is no DNA to check the TCRdb D call of TRBD1. This CDR3 region has 14 residues. CDR1 and CDR2 from the germline V gene are MNHNY and SVGAGI (reference sequence).

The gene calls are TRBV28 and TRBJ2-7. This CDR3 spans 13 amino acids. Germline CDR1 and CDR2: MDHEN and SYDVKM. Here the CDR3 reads CASSLVNVYEQYF.

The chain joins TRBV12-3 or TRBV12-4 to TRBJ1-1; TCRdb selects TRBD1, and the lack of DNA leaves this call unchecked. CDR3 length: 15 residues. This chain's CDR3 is CASSYLGQGNTEAFF.

CDR3 loop: CASSLAVSQETQYF. This rearrangement joins TRBV12-3 or TRBV12-4 to TRBJ2-5. The CDR3 spans 14 residues.

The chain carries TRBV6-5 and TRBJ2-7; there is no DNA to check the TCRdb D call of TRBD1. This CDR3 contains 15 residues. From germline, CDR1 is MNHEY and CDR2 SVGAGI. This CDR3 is CASSYSPRQGYEQYF.

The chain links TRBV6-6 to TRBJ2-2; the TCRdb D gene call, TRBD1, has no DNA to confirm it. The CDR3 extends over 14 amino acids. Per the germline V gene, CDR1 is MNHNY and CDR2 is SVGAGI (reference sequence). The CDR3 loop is CASSLQGDTGELSF.

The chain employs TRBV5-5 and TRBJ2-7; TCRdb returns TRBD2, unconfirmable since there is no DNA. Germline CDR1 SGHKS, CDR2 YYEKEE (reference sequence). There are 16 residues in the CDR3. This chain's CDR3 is CASSFLGTSGTYEQYF.

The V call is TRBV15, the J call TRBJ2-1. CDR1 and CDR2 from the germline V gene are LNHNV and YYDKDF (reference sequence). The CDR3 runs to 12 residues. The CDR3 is CATSRVGIEQFF.

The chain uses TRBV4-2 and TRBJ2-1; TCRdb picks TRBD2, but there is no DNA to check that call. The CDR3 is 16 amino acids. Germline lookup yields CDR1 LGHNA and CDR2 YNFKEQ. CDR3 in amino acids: CASSQGLAGGRGEQFF.

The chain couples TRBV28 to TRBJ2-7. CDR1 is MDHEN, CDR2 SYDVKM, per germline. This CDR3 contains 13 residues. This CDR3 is CASSFYSRYEQYF.

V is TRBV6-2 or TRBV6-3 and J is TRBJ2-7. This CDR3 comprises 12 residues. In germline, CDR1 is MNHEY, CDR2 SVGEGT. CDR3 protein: CASSSLSYEQYF.

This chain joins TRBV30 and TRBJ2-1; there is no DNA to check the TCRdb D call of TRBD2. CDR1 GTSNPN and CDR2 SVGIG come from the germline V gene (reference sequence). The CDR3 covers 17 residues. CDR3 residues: CAWSPTNVPGLAPEQFF.

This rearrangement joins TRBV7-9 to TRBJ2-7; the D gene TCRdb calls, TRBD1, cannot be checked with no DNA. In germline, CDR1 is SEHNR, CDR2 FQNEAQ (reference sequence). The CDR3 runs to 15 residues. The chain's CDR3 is CASSSPGGVIGEQYF.

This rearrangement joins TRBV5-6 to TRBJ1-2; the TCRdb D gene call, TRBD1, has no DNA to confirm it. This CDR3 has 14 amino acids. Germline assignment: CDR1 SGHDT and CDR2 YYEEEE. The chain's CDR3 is CASSWGTKLYGYTF.

The CDR3 region is CASSRTSGRGYEQYF. This rearrangement joins TRBV7-8 to TRBJ2-7; lacking DNA, the TRBD2 call made by TCRdb goes unchecked. Germline V gene lookup returns CDR1 SGHVS and CDR2 FQNEAQ. The CDR3 is 15 amino acids.

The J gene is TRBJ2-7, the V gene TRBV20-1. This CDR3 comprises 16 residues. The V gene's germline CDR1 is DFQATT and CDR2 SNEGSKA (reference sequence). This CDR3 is CSARDSEYSHLYEQYF.

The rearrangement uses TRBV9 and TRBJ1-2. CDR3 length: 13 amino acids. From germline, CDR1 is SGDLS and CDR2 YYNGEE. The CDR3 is CASSVAGGYGYTF.